These T cell receptor beta chains were read from a single sample in a study of T cell responses to AZD1222 COVID-19 vaccine. The data were produced by immunoSEQ multiplex PCR, yet TCRdb's version contains in-frame clones alone and is incomplete. The sample gives 150,000 to 180,000 clones, 88% of which show up once; roughly 2.9% is in the top ten. The sample consisted of peripheral blood, taken on day 0 of AZD1222 vaccination. Every receptor here comes from an adult in good health. Each CDR3 is given with its conserved first and last residue. The order of the fields is J gene, CDR3 length, D gene, clone size, V gene, CDR3 DNA, CDR3 protein. D genes are given only for firm matches. Where a row states a size, it is once, few, many or the class of an expanded clone; other rows omit it.

TRBJ1-4 16 NA NA TRBV3-1/TRBV3-2 TGTGCCAGCAGCCAAGCTTCTGCAGGCTTAAATGAAAAACTGTTTTTT CASSQASAGLNEKLFF
TRBJ2-1 15 NA NA TRBV6-1 TGTGCCAGCAGTGAAGTTGGGGGGCGAAACAATGAGCAGTTCTTC CASSEVGGRNNEQFF
TRBJ1-2 14 NA NA TRBV27 TGTGCCAGCAGTTCCCTTCAGGGGCAGCCCGGCTACACCTTC CASSSLQGQPGYTF
TRBJ1-1 14 NA NA TRBV7-2 TGTGCCAGCAGCTTAGATAAGCTAAACACTGAAGCTTTCTTT CASSLDKLNTEAFF
TRBJ1-3 16 TRBD1 NA TRBV5-5 TGTGCCAGCAGCTTGGTTCCGACAGGGCAAGGAAACACCATATATTTT CASSLVPTGQGNTIYF
TRBJ2-5 12 NA NA TRBV7-9 TGTGCCAGCAATAGCGTGGGGGAGACCCAGTACTTC CASNSVGETQYF
TRBJ2-7 13 NA once TRBV6-5 TGTGCCAGCAGAATCAGGGGTTCCTACGAGCAGTACTTC CASRIRGSYEQYF
TRBJ1-1 15 NA once TRBV10-1 TGCGCCAGCAGTGAGTCGAAGGGGGAGAACACTGAAGCTTTCTTT CASSESKGENTEAFF
TRBJ2-2 15 NA few TRBV23-1 TGCGCCAGGCGTCCCGGGGACACCTATCCCGGGGAGCTGTTTTTT CARRPGDTYPGELFF
TRBJ2-1 14 TRBD1 NA TRBV3-1/TRBV3-2 TGTGCCAGCAGCCAAGGACAGGGGATCAATGAGCAGTTCTTC CASSQGQGINEQFF
TRBJ1-4 14 NA NA TRBV5-6 TGTGCCAGCAGCTTGGTAGACGGTGATGAAAAACTGTTTTTT CASSLVDGDEKLFF
TRBJ1-1 12 NA NA TRBV10-1 TGCGCCAGGACGAACGGCTACACTGAAGCTTTCTTT CARTNGYTEAFF
TRBJ1-2 14 NA once TRBV19 TGTGCCAGTAGCCCCCGGGACGGGAACTATGGCTACACCTTC CASSPRDGNYGYTF
TRBJ1-3 14 NA once TRBV7-9 TGTGCCAGTTACGGACAGCTTCACCGAAACACCATATATTTT CASYGQLHRNTIYF
TRBJ2-7 12 NA NA TRBV12-3/TRBV12-4 TGTGCCAGCACCGCGTTTTTAGACGAGCAGTACTTC CASTAFLDEQYF
TRBJ1-1 16 NA NA TRBV7-8 TGTGCCAGCAGCTCCGGACAAGGTCTATGGAACACTGAAGCTTTCTTT CASSSGQGLWNTEAFF
TRBJ2-3 13 NA NA TRBV11-3 TGTGCCAGCAGCTTAGAACCCTCCGATACGCAGTATTTT CASSLEPSDTQYF
TRBJ1-5 15 NA NA TRBV21-1 TGTGCCAGCAGGCCCCTCGCCGGACTAAGGAAGCCCCAGCATTTT CASRPLAGLRKPQHF